This T cell receptor beta chain stems from a study of blood T cells in healthy people across ages. Study at large: Roughly one uniquely barcoded beta molecule per two T cells was captured. Regarding the study as a whole: Diversity figures derived from one million T cells were judged to underestimate the true value. Diversity was higher, and naive CD4+ cells more numerous, in long-lived donors than in aged donors.

Primed by a sample-barcoded 5' primer and a J-beta primer mix, a second PCR proceeded for about 7 to 11 cycles. Individual samples furnished no less than 3 million CDR3-containing paired-end reads apiece. TCRdb re-called the 5' RACE reads through MiXCR, storing one row per CDR3 protein. This sample has around 870,000 distinct CDR3 sequences, with about 28% found just once. In this sample, this clonotype turned up many times. Its antigen remains unknown. V gave up 4 bases and J gave up 1 base, with 13 bases separating them. Germline V lookup: CDR1 LGHDT, CDR2 YNNKEL (reference sequence). The length of the CDR3 is 15 residues.

The origin of this receptor is a woman older than 75 in good health. Input material: blood. The rearrangement links TRBV3-1 to TRBJ1-1; D is ambiguous. CDR3 in amino acids: CASSLNPAPNTEAFF. The CDR3 DNA sequence: TGTGCCAGCAGCCTCAACCCCGCTCCGAACACTGAAGCTTTCTTT.